This TCR beta chain was profiled in a study of CD8 T cells in ankylosing spondylitis. The study's findings and limits: What seemed typical of ankylosing spondylitis blood was a TCR beta motif built from roughly eight highly homologous variants.

Notes on this clonotype: Its antigen remains unidentified.

The CDR3 sequence is 19 residues long. V was trimmed by 0 bases and J by 4 bases, leaving 27 bases between them. The germline V gene encodes CDR1 GTSNPN and CDR2 SVGIG (reference sequence). Each CDR3 protein is one row after TCRdb ran MiXCR on the 5' RACE reads. The table shows approximately 130,000 distinct CDR3 sequences, with around 9.3% occurring only once. Sequencing used blood, either unsorted or a sorted T cell fraction (not recorded which). This TCR came from a male donor with ankylosing spondylitis or in good health (not recorded which). The rearrangement links TRBV30 to TRBJ1-1, with a weak D call TRBD1 (6 bases). The CDR3 DNA follows: TGTGCCTGGAGTGTAGGGGGGTATACGGCAGCACTCCGCGGCACTGAAGCTTTCTTT. It codes for CAWSVGGYTAALRGTEAFF.